The 25 T cell receptor beta chains given below trace back to one sample, sequenced in a study of post-analysis software for immune sequencing data. Overall study results and limits: Five or six TRBV segments (TRBV5-6, TRBV5-1 and TRBV20-1 among them) occurred more frequently in patients than in controls.

Presence of unique molecular identifiers characterized the TCR beta cDNA libraries. TCRdb recomputed calls from the PCR reads with MiXCR, one row per CDR3 protein. This table holds more than 450,000 distinct CDR3 sequences, roughly 40% found once. Antigen specificity for these receptors is unknown. The sequenced sample consisted of blood. All receptors derive from a girl between 10 and 17 years old with multiple sclerosis.

The V and J genes are TRBV12-3 or TRBV12-4 and TRBJ2-7; no clear D. Trimming pared 7 bases from V and 6 bases from J, leaving 19 bases between. The CDR3 length is 14 residues. CDR3 nucleotides: TGTGCCAGCACGGGCAGTGGGCTCTGGGGCGAGCAGTACTTC. Protein sequence: CASTGSGLWGEQYF.

The chain combines TRBV4-1 with TRBJ2-1; the match to TRBD2 covers 7 bases. This CDR3 comprises 14 residues. V dropped 5 bases and J dropped 4; count of bases not matched to a gene: 5. CDR1 is MGHRA, CDR2 YSYEKL, per germline. This CDR3 reads CASSGLADYNEQFF. CDR3 nucleotides: TGCGCCAGCAGCGGCCTAGCGGATTACAATGAGCAGTTCTTC.

The rearrangement joins TRBV20-1 to TRBJ1-4; D uncertain. This CDR3 is built from 13 residues. V was cut by 1 base and J by 7 bases, with 10 bases left in between. Looked up from germline, CDR1 is DFQATT and CDR2 is SNEGSKA (reference sequence). The CDR3 bases are TGCAGTGCTAGAGCGACTTGGGGTGAAAAACTGTTTTTT. Amino acid sequence: CSARATWGEKLFF.

This rearrangement joins TRBV20-1 to TRBJ1-5; the D gene is possibly TRBD1 (6 bases). CDR1 DFQATT and CDR2 SNEGSKA come from the germline V gene (reference sequence). The ends were cut back, 2 bases at V and 2 bases at J, with 10 bases in the middle. The CDR3 contains 14 residues. CDR3 protein: CSARSGGGNQPQHF. The CDR3, as DNA: TGCAGTGCTAGATCCGGGGGCGGCAATCAGCCCCAGCATTTT.

The CDR3 loop reads CASSSTTGGNTDTQYF. CDR3 coding DNA: TGTGCCAGCAGTAGCACGACAGGGGGTAACACAGATACGCAGTATTTT. The chain couples TRBV27 to TRBJ2-3, with 9 bases identical to TRBD1. This CDR3 is built from 16 residues. Germline V CDR1 and CDR2: MNHEY, SMNVEV (reference sequence). The ends lost 5 bases at V and 2 bases at J; junction bases unmatched: 8.

V is TRBV6-2 or TRBV6-3 and J is TRBJ2-5; the match to TRBD1 covers 10 bases. This CDR3 comprises 14 residues. V lost 6 bases and J lost 5; bases outside the gene matches: 6. The germline V gene encodes CDR1 MNHEY and CDR2 SVGEGT. In DNA, the CDR3 is TGTGCCAGCAGGGGACAGGGGATGGTCGAGACCCAGTACTTC. Translated, it gives CASRGQGMVETQYF.

Only a few counts were recorded for this clonotype. The chain couples TRBV29-1 to TRBJ1-2, with D tentatively TRBD1 (5 bases). Germline V CDR1 and CDR2: SQVTM, ANQGSEA. The CDR3 is 12 residues long. The germline V and J ends were trimmed by 7 bases and 8 bases, with 17 bases remaining between them. CDR3 nucleotide sequence: TGCAGCGCCGGGGAGGGGTCGGGCGGCTACACCTTC. This sequence encodes CSAGEGSGGYTF.

The chain recombines TRBV9 with TRBJ1-5; unclear D gene. The CDR3 has 15 amino acids. Trimming cost V 0 bases and J 2 bases, with 9 bases left between them. CDR1 and CDR2 from the germline V gene are SGDLS and YYNGEE. For the CDR3, the DNA is TGTGCCAGCAGCGTAGGTCAGGATCGCAATCAGCCCCAGCATTTT. Translation: CASSVGQDRNQPQHF. The full variable domain, its missing parts supplied by reference TRBV9 and TRBJ1-5, is DSGVTQTPKHLITATGQRVTLRCSPRSGDLSVYWYQQSLDQGLQFLIQYYNGEERAKGNILERFSAQQFPDLHSELNLSSLELGDSALYFCASSVGQDRNQPQHFGDGTRLSIL.

This rearrangement joins TRBV18 to TRBJ2-6; 7 bases align to TRBD1. The CDR3 sequence is 17 residues long. The trim removed 2 bases at V and 2 bases at J, leaving 6 bases unmatched. Per the germline V gene, CDR1 is KGHSH and CDR2 is LQKENI. CDR3 sequence reads: CASSPEQGKAGANVLTF. The CDR3, as DNA: TGTGCCAGCTCACCAGAACAGGGGAAAGCTGGGGCCAACGTCCTGACTTTC.

This chain uses TRBV12-3 or TRBV12-4 with TRBJ1-4; TRBD1 agrees at 7 bases. This CDR3 region has 14 residues. Unmatched junction bases numbered 3, after V lost 5 bases and J lost 3 bases. For the CDR3, the DNA is TGTGCCAGCAGTGGACAGGCGTCTAATGAAAAACTGTTTTTT. Residues: CASSGQASNEKLFF.

V usage is TRBV5-1 and J usage is TRBJ1-1; D gene unclear. Germline V gene data show CDR1 as SGHRS and CDR2 as YFSETQ. The CDR3 is 16 amino acids. Trimming pared 3 bases from V and 1 base from J, leaving 16 bases between. CDR3 DNA: TGCGCCAGCAGCTCCTCCGGGTCACAGCGGAACACTGAAGCTTTCTTT. Residues: CASSSSGSQRNTEAFF. The complete variable domain, with remaining parts taken from reference TRBV5-1 and TRBJ1-1, reads KAGVTQTPRYLIKTRGQQVTLSCSPISGHRSVSWYQQTPGQGLQFLFEYFSETQRNKGNFPGRFSGRQFSNSRSEMNVSTLELGDSALYLCASSSSGSQRNTEAFFGQGTRLTVV.

This clonotype was counted between two and nine times. V usage is TRBV10-2 and J usage is TRBJ1-1; D gene ambiguous. The CDR3 runs 14 residues. With 4 bases removed from V and 7 bases from J, the gap between germline ends came to 16 bases. Germline-derived CDR1 and CDR2 are WSHSY and SAAADI. Written as DNA, the CDR3 is TGCGCCAGCAGTGCAGGTAGATCAGATTTTGAAGCTTTCTTT. Its translation is CASSAGRSDFEAFF.

V gene TRBV12-3 or TRBV12-4 combines with J gene TRBJ1-1; D ambiguous. The CDR3 spans 13 residues. Trimming removed 5 bases at V and 1 base at J, with 8 bases between. The CDR3 loop is CASSPQRNTEAFF. CDR3 coding DNA: TGTGCCAGCAGTCCACAGAGGAACACTGAAGCTTTCTTT.

This chain connects TRBV6-6 to TRBJ1-6; 11 positions agree with TRBD1. Losses at the gene ends were 6 bases for V and 7 bases for J; bases not matched to a gene: 5. Germline CDR1 MNHNY, CDR2 SVGAGI (reference sequence). The CDR3 length is 15 residues. The CDR3, as DNA: TGTGCCAGCAGGACCGGGACAGGGGGGAATTCACCCCTCCACTTT. It encodes CASRTGTGGNSPLHF.

In this sample, this clonotype turned up a few times. The rearrangement joins TRBV7-9 to TRBJ2-5; D gene uncertain. V shed 5 bases and J shed 4 bases, with 17 bases lying between them. CDR3 length: 15 residues. The germline V gene encodes CDR1 SEHNR and CDR2 FQNEAQ (reference sequence). The CDR3 bases are TGTGCCAGCAGCGGAGAGTTAAAGCCGGCAGAGACCCAGTACTTC. This encodes CASSGELKPAETQYF.

The chain combines TRBV6-5 with TRBJ1-1, with a tentative D call TRBD1 (6 bases). Trimming pared 4 bases from V and 2 bases from J, leaving 17 bases between. CDR1 is MNHEY and CDR2 is SVGAGI in the germline V gene. This CDR3 has 16 amino acids. For the CDR3, the DNA is TGTGCCAGCAGTTCCAATAGACAGGTTTCTAACACTGAAGCTTTCTTT. Protein sequence: CASSSNRQVSNTEAFF.

This clonotype was picked up a small number of times. V usage is TRBV12-3 or TRBV12-4 and J usage is TRBJ2-5; the D is unclear. Trimming pared 7 bases from V and 2 bases from J, leaving 17 bases between. The CDR3 is 15 amino acids. CDR3 protein: CASKSSHQMQETQYF. CDR3 nucleotide sequence: TGTGCCAGCAAATCGAGCCATCAAATGCAAGAGACCCAGTACTTC.

CDR3 region: CASSVVGAGGSSTDTQYF. DNA for the CDR3: TGTGCCAGCAGCGTAGTCGGAGCGGGAGGCTCCTCCACAGATACGCAGTATTTT. The rearrangement uses TRBV9 and TRBJ2-3, with 9 bases lining up with TRBD2. Germline V lookup: CDR1 SGDLS, CDR2 YYNGEE. J lost 2 bases, V lost 0 bases, and 10 bases had no gene match. CDR3 length: 18 amino acids.

This clonotype was counted a few times. This chain joins TRBV12-3 or TRBV12-4 and TRBJ2-5; the match to TRBD2 covers 14 bases. The J call is in doubt because the DNA end fits TRBJ2-7 better. There are 18 residues in the CDR3. The CDR3 DNA reads TGTGCCAGCAGTTTACGGGGGACTAGCGGGGGCTTCTCCTACGAGCAGTACTTC. Protein: CASSLRGTSGGFSYEQYF.

The chain couples TRBV6-5 to TRBJ2-4; weak D call: TRBD2 (5 bases). The CDR3 is 16 amino acids. The ends were cut back, 2 bases at V and 0 bases at J, with 11 bases in the middle. CDR1 is MNHEY and CDR2 is SVGAGI in the germline V gene. The CDR3 coding sequence is TGTGCCAGCAGTTACGTTTCAGGACTAGCCAAAAACATTCAGTACTTC. This encodes CASSYVSGLAKNIQYF.

V is TRBV5-1 and J is TRBJ2-7; the D is unclear. The CDR3 has 12 residues. V lost 3 bases, J lost 4 bases, and 8 bases lay in between. Germline CDR1 SGHRS, CDR2 YFSETQ. The DNA of the CDR3 is TGCGCCAGCAGCTCTCGACCTTACGAGCAGTACTTC. Protein: CASSSRPYEQYF.

This clonotype was observed a handful of times. The chain carries TRBV7-9 and TRBJ1-2, with D unclear. The CDR3 sequence is 13 residues long. Germline V lookup: CDR1 SEHNR, CDR2 FQNEAQ (reference sequence). Trimming took off 5 bases at V and 3 bases at J, with 10 bases between the two ends. The DNA for the CDR3 is TGTGCCAGCAGCCCCAGTACAGACTATGGCTACACCTTC. Translation gives CASSPSTDYGYTF.

This clonotype came up a few times. The CDR3 loop is CASRAGGSTDTQYF. CDR3 DNA sequence: TGCGCCAGCAGGGCAGGGGGAAGCACAGATACGCAGTATTTT. The rearrangement uses TRBV10-2 and TRBJ2-3, with 7 bases matching TRBD1. The CDR3 is made up of 14 amino acids. J was trimmed by 0 bases and V by 6 bases; bases with no gene match: 3. Germline lookup yields CDR1 WSHSY and CDR2 SAAADI.

The chain uses TRBV7-2 and TRBJ1-5, with unresolved D. The CDR3 covers 13 residues. CDR1 is SGHTA and CDR2 is FQGNSA in the germline V gene. Trimming stripped 3 bases from V and 5 bases from J, with 8 bases between. The DNA for the CDR3 is TGTGCCAGCAGCTTCCTCGTTGATCAGCCCCAGCATTTT. This encodes CASSFLVDQPQHF.

This clonotype was counted at least ten times. The rearrangement joins TRBV10-2 to TRBJ2-5; TRBD2 matches at 7 bases. The CDR3 covers 13 residues. V shed 6 bases and J 1 base; nucleotides not matched to a gene: 2. Germline lookup yields CDR1 WSHSY and CDR2 SAAADI. This CDR3 reads CASRASGQETQYF. CDR3 nucleotides: TGCGCCAGCAGGGCTAGCGGCCAAGAGACCCAGTACTTC.